Shown below are 25 T cell receptor beta chains from a single sample sequenced in a study of cytomegalovirus exposure and HLA in healthy donors. It was with 60 Vbeta and 13 Jbeta primers that the PCR ran. The assay was immunoSEQ multiplex PCR, and TCRdb's table has in-frame clones only and misses some. The sample lists 95,000 to 100,000 clones, about three quarters seen once, with roughly a sixth in the top ten. The sequenced sample was PBMCs. These receptors originate from a man aged 60 to 75 in good health and CMV-seropositive.

The chain has TRBV19 and TRBJ1-1, with a possible D match to TRBD1 (5 bases). V was clipped by 1 base and J by 10 bases, with 19 bases between them. The CDR3 is made up of 15 amino acids. CDR1 and CDR2 from the germline V gene are LNHDA and SQIVND (reference sequence). The CDR3 coding sequence is TGTGCCAGTAGTATAGCTACCGCCTGGGGGGGACGAGCTTTCTTT. It translates to CASSIATAWGGRAFF.

The V gene is TRBV4-1, the J gene TRBJ2-2; D might be TRBD2 (6 bases). From germline, CDR1 is MGHRA and CDR2 YSYEKL. This CDR3 comprises 15 residues. Trimming cost V 4 bases and J 4 bases, with 13 bases left between them. This CDR3 is CASSPEGVITGELFF. The DNA of the CDR3 is TGCGCCAGCAGCCCGGAGGGAGTGATCACCGGGGAGCTGTTTTTT.

V gene TRBV29-1 combines with J gene TRBJ2-7; the D gene is possibly TRBD2 (5 bases). Between the trimmed V and J ends, which lost 3 bases and 1 base, there was a span of 7 bases. Germline assignment: CDR1 SQVTM and CDR2 ANQGSEA. This CDR3 spans 12 amino acids. The CDR3 protein is CSVERDSYEQYF. The CDR3 DNA reads as TGCAGCGTTGAGAGGGATTCCTACGAGCAGTACTTC.

This clone was counted a single time. The chain uses TRBV5-6 and TRBJ2-3; perhaps TRBD1 as D (5 bases). This CDR3 spans 14 amino acids. The ends were cut back, 4 bases at V and 2 bases at J, with 11 bases in the middle. Germline V CDR1 and CDR2: SGHDT, YYEEEE. The CDR3 is CASSPPRATDTQYF. The DNA for the CDR3 is TGTGCCAGCAGCCCCCCCAGGGCCACAGATACGCAGTATTTT.

Turning to this clone: Other DNA sequences in this specimen translate into the identical CDR3. The rearrangement links TRBV5-4 to TRBJ1-3, with 9 nucleotides matching TRBD1. Trimming cost V 0 bases and J 4 bases; bases outside gene matches: 2. The CDR3 is made up of 15 amino acids. Per the germline V gene, CDR1 is SGHNT and CDR2 is YYREEE (reference sequence). The CDR3 DNA follows: TGTGCCAGCAGCTTGGGGGACAGGGCAGGAAACACCATATATTTT. It yields the protein CASSLGDRAGNTIYF.

The chain combines TRBV25-1 with TRBJ2-2; 9 bases match TRBD1. CDR3 size: 12 residues. CDR1 is MGHDK, CDR2 SYGVNS, per germline. V was clipped by 8 bases and J by 6 bases; unmatched bases: 1. As DNA, the CDR3 is TGTGCCAGCCGGACAGGGGCCGGGGAGCTGTTTTTT. Protein product: CASRTGAGELFF. The full variable domain, rest sourced from reference TRBV25-1 and TRBJ2-2, is EADIYQTPRYLVIGTGKKITLECSQTMGHDKMYWYQQDPGMELHLIHYSYGVNSTEKGDLSSESTVSRIRTEHFPLTLESARPSHTSQYLCASRTGAGELFFGEGSRLTVL.

V is TRBV7-9 and J is TRBJ1-3; maybe TRBD1 (5 bases). CDR3 size: 14 residues. V gave up 5 bases and J gave up 3 bases, with 11 bases separating them. Germline V gives CDR1 SEHNR, CDR2 FQNEAQ (reference sequence). This CDR3 reads CASSKTASGNTIYF. The CDR3 DNA reads as TGTGCCAGCAGCAAGACAGCAAGTGGAAACACCATATATTTT. The whole variable domain, remainder taken from reference TRBV7-9 and TRBJ1-3, is DTGVSQNPRHKITKRGQNVTFRCDPISEHNRLYWYRQTLGQGPEFLTYFQNEAQLEKSRLLSDRFSAERPKGSFSTLEIQRTEQGDSAMYLCASSKTASGNTIYFGEGSWLTVV.

The chain joins TRBV18 to TRBJ1-3, with D possibly matching TRBD1 (5 bases). V was trimmed by 6 bases and J by 0 bases, leaving 12 bases between them. This CDR3 comprises 15 residues. Germline values: CDR1 KGHSH, CDR2 LQKENI. The CDR3 reads CASSHDRGSGNTIYF. The CDR3 DNA is TGTGCCAGCTCCCACGACAGAGGCTCTGGAAACACCATATATTTT.

The chain is built from TRBV5-6 and TRBJ2-7; 8 bases align to TRBD1. The germline V gene has CDR1 SGHDT and CDR2 YYEEEE. The CDR3 runs to 14 residues. V shed 4 bases and J 1 base; nucleotides not matched to a gene: 4. The CDR3 region is CASSPTGGSYEQYF. DNA of the CDR3: TGTGCCAGCAGCCCAACAGGGGGTTCCTACGAGCAGTACTTC. The entire variable domain, with the rest obtained from reference TRBV5-6 and TRBJ2-7, is as follows: DAGVTQSPTHLIKTRGQQVTLRCSPKSGHDTVSWYQQALGQGPQFIFQYYEEEERQRGNFPDRFSGHQFPNYSSELNVNALLLGDSALYLCASSPTGGSYEQYFGPGTRLTVT.

This clone was detected a few times. This sequence joins TRBV5-1 and TRBJ2-1, with TRBD1 matching 7 bases. Trimming took 6 bases from V and 1 from J; bases not matched to a gene: 7. The CDR3 is 15 amino acids. Germline assignment: CDR1 SGHRS and CDR2 YFSETQ. The CDR3: CASTESGQSYNEQFF. The CDR3 region has the DNA TGCGCCAGCACCGAATCGGGACAGTCCTACAATGAGCAGTTCTTC.

V is TRBV7-9 and J is TRBJ1-2; D not certain. The V end was cut by 2 bases, the J end by 4 bases, with 8 bases between. The CDR3 consists of 13 residues. Germline V gene sequence: CDR1 SEHNR, CDR2 FQNEAQ (reference sequence). The CDR3 region is CASSLQKIYGYTF. The CDR3 DNA reads TGTGCCAGCAGCTTACAGAAAATCTATGGCTACACCTTC.

The gene calls are TRBV19 and TRBJ1-2; tentative D call: TRBD1 (5 bases). The germline CDR1 and CDR2 sequences are LNHDA and SQIVND (reference sequence). V was pared by 4 bases and J by 1 base, with 10 bases between. This CDR3 is 14 amino acids long. The CDR3: CASSTQTVNYGYTF. CDR3 DNA sequence: TGTGCCAGTAGTACTCAGACAGTTAACTATGGCTACACCTTC.

This clone showed up just a few times. The chain is built from TRBV6-6 and TRBJ1-5, with TRBD1 identical over 9 bases. Germline CDR1 reads MNHNY; CDR2 reads SVGAGI (reference sequence). Unmatched junction bases numbered 9, after V lost 8 bases and J lost 4 bases. This CDR3 has 15 residues. CDR3 in amino acids: CASDLGQGTNQPQHF. The CDR3 nucleotides are TGTGCCAGCGATCTCGGACAGGGGACTAATCAGCCCCAGCATTTT.

This chain connects TRBV29-1 to TRBJ2-7; 9 bases fit TRBD1. Germline V gene sequence: CDR1 SQVTM, CDR2 ANQGSEA. CDR3 size: 12 residues. Losses at the gene ends were 6 bases for V and 3 bases for J; bases not matched to a gene: 3. The CDR3 sequence is CSVRTGDYEQYF. The CDR3 DNA is TGCAGCGTACGGACAGGGGACTACGAGCAGTACTTC.

The chain has TRBV6-1 and TRBJ1-2, with 12 bases aligning to TRBD1. Germline lookup yields CDR1 MNHNS and CDR2 SASEGT. J gave up 8 bases and V 6 bases, and 1 base lay outside the gene matches. The CDR3 extends over 12 amino acids. The CDR3 here is CASRGTGGGYTF. CDR3 sequence (DNA): TGTGCCAGCAGGGGGACAGGGGGCGGCTACACCTTC.

The rearrangement joins TRBV4-2 to TRBJ1-2; D gene ambiguous. V gave up 1 base and J gave up 4 bases, with 13 bases separating them. The germline gives CDR1 LGHNA, CDR2 YNFKEQ. The length of the CDR3 is 15 residues. The CDR3 loop reads CASSQVEALGYGYTF. The DNA for the CDR3 is TGTGCCAGCAGCCAAGTAGAGGCCCTAGGCTATGGCTACACCTTC.

V usage is TRBV5-1 and J usage is TRBJ2-2; the match to TRBD2 covers 13 bases. Trimming at V came to 4 bases and at J to 1 base, leaving 7 bases not matched to a gene. This CDR3 comprises 18 residues. The V gene's germline CDR1 is SGHRS and CDR2 YFSETQ. For the CDR3, the DNA is TGCGCCAGCAGCCCGACTAGCGGGGGGCCGGGGAACACCGGGGAGCTGTTTTTT. Its translation: CASSPTSGGPGNTGELFF. Based on the CDR3 plus reference TRBV5-1 and TRBJ2-2, the full variable domain is KAGVTQTPRYLIKTRGQQVTLSCSPISGHRSVSWYQQTPGQGLQFLFEYFSETQRNKGNFPGRFSGRQFSNSRSEMNVSTLELGDSALYLCASSPTSGGPGNTGELFFGEGSRLTVL.

The chain joins TRBV7-6 to TRBJ2-3, with a tentative D call TRBD1 (6 bases). The V end was cut by 5 bases, the J end by 3 bases, with 12 bases between. The CDR3 has 14 amino acids. CDR1 is SGHVS, CDR2 FNYEAQ, per germline. CDR3 region: CASSPDRTTDTQYF. In DNA form, the CDR3 reads TGTGCCAGCAGCCCTGACAGGACAACAGATACGCAGTATTTT.

In its sample, this clone was seen once. CDR3 residues: CASSLGTGGLETQYF. The CDR3 DNA follows: TGTGCCAGCAGCTTGGGGACAGGGGGTTTAGAGACCCAGTACTTC. The gene calls are TRBV7-9 and TRBJ2-5; 11 bases match TRBD1. CDR3 length equals 15 residues. Germline values: CDR1 SEHNR, CDR2 FQNEAQ (reference sequence). Trimming at V came to 3 bases and at J to 4 bases, leaving 4 bases not matched to a gene. Drawing the rest from reference TRBV7-9 and TRBJ2-5, the complete variable domain is DTGVSQNPRHKITKRGQNVTFRCDPISEHNRLYWYRQTLGQGPEFLTYFQNEAQLEKSRLLSDRFSAERPKGSFSTLEIQRTEQGDSAMYLCASSLGTGGLETQYFGPGTRLLVL.

CDR3 DNA sequence: TGCAGCGTTGGGATGGCAGGGCGGACTGAAGCTTTCTTT. Translation gives CSVGMAGRTEAFF. This chain uses TRBV29-1 with TRBJ1-1; D might be TRBD1 (5 bases). Germline CDR1 reads SQVTM; CDR2 reads ANQGSEA. V was shortened by 4 bases and J by 5 bases, with 14 bases between the two germline ends. The CDR3 length is 13 residues.

V usage is TRBV5-1 and J usage is TRBJ2-3, with D perhaps matching TRBD2 (6 bases). The V end was cut by 0 bases, the J end by 1 base, with 15 bases between. The CDR3 is 17 residues long. Germline CDR1 is SGHRS and CDR2 is YFSETQ. CDR3 residues: CASSLAVAGLGTDTQYF. The CDR3 DNA follows: TGCGCCAGCAGCTTGGCCGTTGCGGGGTTGGGCACAGATACGCAGTATTTT.

J is TRBJ1-1 and V is TRBV2; D is unclear. CDR1 is SNHLY and CDR2 is FYNNEI in the germline V gene. V shed 1 base and J shed 4 bases, with 7 bases lying between them. CDR3 length: 13 amino acids. CDR3 loop: CASSEDQRTEAFF. In nucleotides, the CDR3 is TGTGCCAGCAGTGAAGATCAGCGCACTGAAGCTTTCTTT.

The rearrangement joins TRBV4-2 to TRBJ2-2, with 11 nucleotides matching TRBD1. V lost 6 bases to trimming and J lost 5 bases; unmatched junction nucleotides: 2. The CDR3 consists of 14 residues. CDR1 and CDR2 from the germline V gene are LGHNA and YNFKEQ. CDR3 bases: TGTGCCAGCAGAGGACAGGGGGCAACCGGGGAGCTGTTTTTT. It translates to CASRGQGATGELFF.

V is TRBV28 and J is TRBJ2-7; TRBD1 matches at 7 bases. The CDR3 sequence is 12 residues long. V was clipped by 6 bases and J by 4 bases; unmatched bases: 3. Per the germline V gene, CDR1 is MDHEN and CDR2 is SYDVKM. The CDR3 is CASRRDSYEQYF. In DNA, the CDR3 is TGTGCCAGCAGACGGGACAGTTACGAGCAGTACTTC.

This rearrangement joins TRBV4-2 to TRBJ2-5; TRBD1 agrees at 7 bases. J gave up 4 bases and V 5 bases, and 4 bases lay outside the gene matches. Germline V gives CDR1 LGHNA, CDR2 YNFKEQ. This CDR3 spans 13 amino acids. CDR3 sequence (DNA): TGTGCCAGCAGCACACGACAGGGAGAGACCCAGTACTTC. Translation gives CASSTRQGETQYF.